This T cell receptor (beta chain) was recovered during a study of shared clonotypes between healthy human individuals. The germline V gene has CDR1 GTSNPN and CDR2 SVGIG (reference sequence). V gave up 2 bases and J gave up 5 bases, with 18 bases separating them. The CDR3 consists of 15 residues. This clone has just a few counts. Here immunoSEQ multiplex PCR was the method, and the copy in TCRdb shows in-frame clones only, minus some. The repertoire consists of 400,000 to 600,000 clones, with approximately 79% occurring once and the leading ten covering around 12%. Material for sequencing was PBMCs. This chain uses TRBV30 with TRBJ1-1, with D perhaps matching TRBD1 (5 bases). This TCR derives from a woman in her 40s in good health. Some clones in this sample may be carry-over from other donors' samples. The CDR3 region has the DNA TGTGCCTGGAGTCCAAATAAGGGACGGATAACTGAAGCTTTCTTT. Translated, it gives CAWSPNKGRITEAFF.